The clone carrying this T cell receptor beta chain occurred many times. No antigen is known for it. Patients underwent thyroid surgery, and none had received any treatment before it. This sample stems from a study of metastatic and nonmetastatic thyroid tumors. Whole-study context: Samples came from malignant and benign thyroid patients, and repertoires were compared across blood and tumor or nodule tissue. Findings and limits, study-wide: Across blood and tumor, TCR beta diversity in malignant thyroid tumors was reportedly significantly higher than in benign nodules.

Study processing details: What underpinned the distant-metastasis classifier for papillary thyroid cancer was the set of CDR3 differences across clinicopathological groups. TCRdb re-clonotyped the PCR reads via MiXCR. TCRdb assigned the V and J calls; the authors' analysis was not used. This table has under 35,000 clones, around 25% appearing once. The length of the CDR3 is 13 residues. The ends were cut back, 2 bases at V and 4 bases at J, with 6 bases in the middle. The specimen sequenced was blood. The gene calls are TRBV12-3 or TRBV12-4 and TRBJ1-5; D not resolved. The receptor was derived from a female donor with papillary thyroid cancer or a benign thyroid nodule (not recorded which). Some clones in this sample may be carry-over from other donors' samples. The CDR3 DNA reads TGTGCCAGCAGTTTATTCCGAAATCAGCCCCAGCATTTT. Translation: CASSLFRNQPQHF.